The subject of this entry is one TCR beta chain. Germline loops: CDR1 SGHVS, CDR2 FQNEAQ. The CDR3 runs to 14 residues. V was cut by 5 bases and J by 1 base, with 11 bases left in between. Profiling relied on immunoSEQ multiplex PCR, and the TCRdb table lists in-frame clones only, not all of them. This sample has approximately 270,000 clones; roughly nine tenths occur once, and the top ten carry around 13%. The data are from a study of cytomegalovirus exposure and HLA in healthy donors. This chain joins TRBV7-8 and TRBJ1-1, with D perhaps TRBD1 (6 bases). The clonotype originates from a man between 18 and 29 years old in good health and CMV-seropositive. Sequenced input: PBMCs. CDR3 loop: CASSTQTGNTEAFF. The CDR3 bases are TGTGCCAGCAGCACACAGACAGGGAACACTGAAGCTTTCTTT.